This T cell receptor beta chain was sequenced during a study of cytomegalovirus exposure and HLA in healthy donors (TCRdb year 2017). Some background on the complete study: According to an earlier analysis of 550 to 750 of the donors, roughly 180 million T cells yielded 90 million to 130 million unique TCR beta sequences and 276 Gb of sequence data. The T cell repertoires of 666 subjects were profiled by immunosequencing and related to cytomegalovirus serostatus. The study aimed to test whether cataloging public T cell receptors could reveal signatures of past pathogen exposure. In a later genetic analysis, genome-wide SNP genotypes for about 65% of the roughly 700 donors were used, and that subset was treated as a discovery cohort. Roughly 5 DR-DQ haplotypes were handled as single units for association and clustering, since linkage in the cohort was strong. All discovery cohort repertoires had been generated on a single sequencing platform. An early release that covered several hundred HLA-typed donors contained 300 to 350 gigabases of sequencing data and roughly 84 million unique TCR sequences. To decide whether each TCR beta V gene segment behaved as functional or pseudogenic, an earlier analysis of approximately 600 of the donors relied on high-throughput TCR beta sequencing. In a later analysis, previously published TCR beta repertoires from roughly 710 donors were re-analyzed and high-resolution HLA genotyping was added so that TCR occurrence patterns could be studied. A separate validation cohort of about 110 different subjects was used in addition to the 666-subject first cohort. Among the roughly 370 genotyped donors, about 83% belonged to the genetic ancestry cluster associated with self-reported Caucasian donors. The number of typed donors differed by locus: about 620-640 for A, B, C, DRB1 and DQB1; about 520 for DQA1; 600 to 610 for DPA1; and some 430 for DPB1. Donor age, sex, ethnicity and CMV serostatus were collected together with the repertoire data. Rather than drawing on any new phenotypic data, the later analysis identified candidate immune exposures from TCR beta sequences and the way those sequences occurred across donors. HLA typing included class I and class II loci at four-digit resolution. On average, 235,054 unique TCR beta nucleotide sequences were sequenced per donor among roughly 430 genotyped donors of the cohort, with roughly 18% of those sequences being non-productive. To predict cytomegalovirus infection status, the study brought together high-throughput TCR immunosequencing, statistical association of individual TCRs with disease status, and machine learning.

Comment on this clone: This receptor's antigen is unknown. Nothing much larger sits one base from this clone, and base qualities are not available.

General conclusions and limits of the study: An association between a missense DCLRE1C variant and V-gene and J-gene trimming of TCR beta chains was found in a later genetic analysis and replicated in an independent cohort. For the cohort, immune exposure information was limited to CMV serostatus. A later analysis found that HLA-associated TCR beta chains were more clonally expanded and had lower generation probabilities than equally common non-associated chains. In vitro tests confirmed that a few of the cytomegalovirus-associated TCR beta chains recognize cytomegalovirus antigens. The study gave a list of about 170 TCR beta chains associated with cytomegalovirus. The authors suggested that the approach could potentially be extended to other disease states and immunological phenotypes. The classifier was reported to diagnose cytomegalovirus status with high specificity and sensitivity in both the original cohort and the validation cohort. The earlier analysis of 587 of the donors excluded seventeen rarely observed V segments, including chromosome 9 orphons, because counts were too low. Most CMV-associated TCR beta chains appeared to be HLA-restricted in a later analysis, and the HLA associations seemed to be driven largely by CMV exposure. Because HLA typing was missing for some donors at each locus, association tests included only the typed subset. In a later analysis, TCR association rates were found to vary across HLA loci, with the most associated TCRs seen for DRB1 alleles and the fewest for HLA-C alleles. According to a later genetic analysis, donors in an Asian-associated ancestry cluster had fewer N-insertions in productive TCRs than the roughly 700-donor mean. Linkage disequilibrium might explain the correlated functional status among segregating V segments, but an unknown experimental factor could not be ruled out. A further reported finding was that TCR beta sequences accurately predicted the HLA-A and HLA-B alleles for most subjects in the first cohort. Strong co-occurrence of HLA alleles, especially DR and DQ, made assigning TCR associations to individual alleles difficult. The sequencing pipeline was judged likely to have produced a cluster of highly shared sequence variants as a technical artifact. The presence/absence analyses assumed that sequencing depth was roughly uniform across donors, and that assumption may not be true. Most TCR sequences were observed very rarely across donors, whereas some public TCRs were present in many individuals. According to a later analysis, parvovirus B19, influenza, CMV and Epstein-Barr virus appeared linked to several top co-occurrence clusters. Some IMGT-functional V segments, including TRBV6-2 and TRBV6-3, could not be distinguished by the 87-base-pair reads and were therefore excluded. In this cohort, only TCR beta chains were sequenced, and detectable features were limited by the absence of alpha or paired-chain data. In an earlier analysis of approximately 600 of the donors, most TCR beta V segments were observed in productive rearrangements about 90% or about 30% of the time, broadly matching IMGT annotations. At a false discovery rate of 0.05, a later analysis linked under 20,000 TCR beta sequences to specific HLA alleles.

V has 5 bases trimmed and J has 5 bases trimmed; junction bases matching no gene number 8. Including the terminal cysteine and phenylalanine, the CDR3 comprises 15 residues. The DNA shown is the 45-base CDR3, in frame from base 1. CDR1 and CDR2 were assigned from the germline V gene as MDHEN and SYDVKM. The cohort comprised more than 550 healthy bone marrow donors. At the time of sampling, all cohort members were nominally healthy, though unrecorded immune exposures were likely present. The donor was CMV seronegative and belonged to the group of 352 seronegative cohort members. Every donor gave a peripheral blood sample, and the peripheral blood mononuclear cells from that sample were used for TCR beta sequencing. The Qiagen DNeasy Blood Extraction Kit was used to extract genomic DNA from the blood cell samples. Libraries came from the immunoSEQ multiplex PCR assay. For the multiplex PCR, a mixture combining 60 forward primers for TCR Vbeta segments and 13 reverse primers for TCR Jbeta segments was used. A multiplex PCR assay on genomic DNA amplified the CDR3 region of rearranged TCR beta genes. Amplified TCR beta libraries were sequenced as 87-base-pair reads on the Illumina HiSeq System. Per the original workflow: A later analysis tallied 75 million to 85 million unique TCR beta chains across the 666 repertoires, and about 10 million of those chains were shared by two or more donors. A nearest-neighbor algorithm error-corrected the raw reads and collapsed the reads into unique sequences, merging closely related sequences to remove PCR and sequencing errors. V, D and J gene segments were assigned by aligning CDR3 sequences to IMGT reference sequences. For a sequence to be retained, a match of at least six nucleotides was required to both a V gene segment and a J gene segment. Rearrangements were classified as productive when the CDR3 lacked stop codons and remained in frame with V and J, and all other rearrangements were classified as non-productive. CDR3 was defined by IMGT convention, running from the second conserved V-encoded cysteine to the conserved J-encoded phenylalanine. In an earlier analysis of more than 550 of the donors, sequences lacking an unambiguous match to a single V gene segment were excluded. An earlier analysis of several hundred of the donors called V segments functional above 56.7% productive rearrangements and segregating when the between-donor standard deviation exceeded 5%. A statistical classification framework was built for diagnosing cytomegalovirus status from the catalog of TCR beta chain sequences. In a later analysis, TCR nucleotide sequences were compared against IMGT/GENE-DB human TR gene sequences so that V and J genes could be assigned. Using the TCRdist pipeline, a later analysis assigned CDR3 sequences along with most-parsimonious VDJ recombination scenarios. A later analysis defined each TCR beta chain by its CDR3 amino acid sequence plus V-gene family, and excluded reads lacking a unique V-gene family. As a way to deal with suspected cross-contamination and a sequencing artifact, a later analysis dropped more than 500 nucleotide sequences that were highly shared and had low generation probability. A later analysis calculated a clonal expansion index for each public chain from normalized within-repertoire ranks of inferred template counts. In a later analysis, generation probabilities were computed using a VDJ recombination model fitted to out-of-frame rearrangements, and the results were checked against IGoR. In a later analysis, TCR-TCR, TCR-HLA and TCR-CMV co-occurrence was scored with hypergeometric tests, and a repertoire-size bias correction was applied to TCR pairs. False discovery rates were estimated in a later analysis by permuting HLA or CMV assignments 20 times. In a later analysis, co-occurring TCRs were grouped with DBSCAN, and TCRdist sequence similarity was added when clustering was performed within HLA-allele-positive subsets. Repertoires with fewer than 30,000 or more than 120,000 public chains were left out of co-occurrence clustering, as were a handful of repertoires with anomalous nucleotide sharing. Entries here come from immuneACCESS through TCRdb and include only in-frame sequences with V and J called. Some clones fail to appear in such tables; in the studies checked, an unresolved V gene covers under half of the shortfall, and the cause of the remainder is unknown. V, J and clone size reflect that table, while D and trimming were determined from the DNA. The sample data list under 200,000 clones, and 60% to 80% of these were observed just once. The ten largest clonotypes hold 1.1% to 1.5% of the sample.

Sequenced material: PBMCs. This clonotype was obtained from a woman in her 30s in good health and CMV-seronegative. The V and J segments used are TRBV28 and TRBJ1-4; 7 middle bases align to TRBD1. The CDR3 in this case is CASSDWTGKNEKLFF. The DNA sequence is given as TGTGCCAGCAGTGATTGGACAGGCAAAAATGAAAAACTGTTTTTT.